The 19 T cell receptor beta chains below all came from one sample that was sequenced in a study of T cell responses to AZD1222 COVID-19 vaccine. TCRdb's table, derived via immunoSEQ multiplex PCR, lists solely in-frame clones and lacks some. The data show 130,000 or so clones, 93% seen once. The material sequenced was peripheral blood, taken on day 0 of AZD1222 vaccination. The receptors were gathered from an adult in good health.

The chain is built from TRBV19 and TRBJ1-1; D is unclear. Germline V gives CDR1 LNHDA, CDR2 SQIVND (reference sequence). V was shortened by 6 bases and J by 0 bases, with 23 bases between the two germline ends. The CDR3 is made up of 18 amino acids. In DNA, the CDR3 is TGTGCCAGTAGGCGGACTAGCTCGAATACTAACATGAACACTGAAGCTTTCTTT. Translation: CASRRTSSNTNMNTEAFF.

The genes are TRBV3-1 (or the pseudogene TRBV3-2) and TRBJ1-4; D is possibly TRBD1 (5 bases). V gave up 4 bases and J gave up 10 bases, with 16 bases separating them. The germline V gene encodes CDR1 LGHDT and CDR2 YNNKEL (reference sequence). CDR3 length equals 14 residues. The CDR3 coding sequence is TGTGCCAGCAGCCTCAGGACAACGAAGGGAAAACTGTTTTTT. This codes for CASSLRTTKGKLFF.

V usage is TRBV6-1 and J usage is TRBJ1-5; D might be TRBD1 (6 bases). Germline loops: CDR1 MNHNS, CDR2 SASEGT. V was clipped by 2 bases and J by 7 bases, with 15 bases between them. CDR3 length equals 15 residues. The CDR3 DNA is TGTGCCAGCAGTGAACGCGGGGGCGCTGGGCAGCCCCAGCATTTT. This encodes CASSERGGAGQPQHF.

The genes are TRBV5-1 and TRBJ1-2; tentative D call: TRBD1 (6 bases). From germline, CDR1 is SGHRS and CDR2 YFSETQ. This CDR3 region has 14 residues. The V end lost 1 base, the J end lost 8 bases, and 15 bases lay between the germline ends. CDR3 residues: CASSLSGGETGYTF. The CDR3, as DNA: TGCGCCAGCAGCTTGAGCGGGGGCGAGACGGGCTACACCTTC. Variable domain in full (rest from reference TRBV5-1 and TRBJ1-2): KAGVTQTPRYLIKTRGQQVTLSCSPISGHRSVSWYQQTPGQGLQFLFEYFSETQRNKGNFPGRFSGRQFSNSRSEMNVSTLELGDSALYLCASSLSGGETGYTFGSGTRLTVV.

This clone was picked up one time. This chain links TRBV7-2 with TRBJ2-5, with TRBD2 identical over 7 bases. CDR3 length: 15 amino acids. The ends lost 1 base at V and 0 bases at J; junction bases unmatched: 2. The germline V gene encodes CDR1 SGHTA and CDR2 FQGNSA. CDR3 sequence reads: CASSLGAGDQETQYF. The CDR3 region has the DNA TGTGCCAGCAGCTTAGGTGCGGGGGACCAAGAGACCCAGTACTTC.

J is TRBJ2-2 and V is TRBV10-1, with TRBD2 matching 8 bases. Germline CDR1 and CDR2: WNHNN and SYGVQD (reference sequence). CDR3 size: 17 residues. The V segment lost 8 bases and the J segment 1 base; nucleotides outside the gene matches: 12. CDR3 DNA sequence: TGCGCCAGCGGCCCTCGGGACGGGGGGGAGAACACCGGGGAGCTGTTTTTT. Its translation: CASGPRDGGENTGELFF.

This chain joins TRBV5-8 and TRBJ1-6, with TRBD1 as a possible D gene (5 bases). The CDR3 sequence is 17 residues long. The germline V gene has CDR1 SGHTS and CDR2 YDEGEE. Trimming pared 0 bases from V and 7 bases from J, leaving 17 bases between. The CDR3 DNA follows: TGTGCCAGCAGCTTGGGTACGGCGGGGCTTGCCAATTCACCCCTCCACTTT. Translation gives CASSLGTAGLANSPLHF.

The chain recombines TRBV2 with TRBJ1-1, with D possibly TRBD1 on 5 matching bases. With 6 bases removed from V and 6 bases from J, the gap between germline ends came to 8 bases. The CDR3 is 11 amino acids. The germline V gene encodes CDR1 SNHLY and CDR2 FYNNEI. CDR3 nucleotide sequence: TGTGCCAGCAGAGGAGGGGCTGAAGCTTTCTTT. Translation: CASRGGAEAFF.

This sequence joins TRBV19 and TRBJ2-7; 9 bases align to TRBD1. V lost 4 bases, J lost 3 bases, and 10 bases stayed unmatched. The V gene's germline CDR1 is LNHDA and CDR2 SQIVND (reference sequence). The CDR3 extends over 16 amino acids. DNA for the CDR3: TGTGCCAGTAGTACCACCGGACAGGGGAAACTCTACGAGCAGTACTTC. It is translated as CASSTTGQGKLYEQYF.

This chain uses TRBV5-4 with TRBJ1-2; TRBD1 is a possible D gene (6 bases). From germline, CDR1 is SGHNT and CDR2 YYREEE (reference sequence). This CDR3 contains 14 residues. V was trimmed by 3 bases and J by 4 bases, leaving 13 bases between them. CDR3 protein: CASSSPDRLYGYTF. In nucleotides, the CDR3 is TGTGCCAGCAGCTCCCCCGACAGGCTCTATGGCTACACCTTC.

Remarks on this clone: Other DNA sequences within the sample encode an identical CDR3. The chain is built from TRBV12-3 or TRBV12-4 and TRBJ1-1; 7 nucleotides agree with TRBD1. This CDR3 comprises 13 residues. The J segment lost 5 bases and the V segment lost 4 bases, leaving 4 bases of the junction unmatched. CDR3 sequence reads: CASSSQGGTEAFF. The CDR3 DNA reads TGTGCCAGCAGTTCCCAGGGGGGGACTGAAGCTTTCTTT.

The J gene is TRBJ2-1, the V gene TRBV9; D may be TRBD2 (7 bases). The CDR3 length is 14 residues. The germline CDR1 and CDR2 sequences are SGDLS and YYNGEE. V was clipped by 3 bases and J by 4 bases, with 11 bases between them. The CDR3, as DNA: TGTGCCAGCAGCGCCGAGGGGGGGTACAATGAGCAGTTCTTC. Its translation is CASSAEGGYNEQFF.

The chain uses TRBV9 and TRBJ1-3; D possibly corresponds to TRBD1 (5 bases). CDR3 length: 16 residues. CDR1 SGDLS and CDR2 YYNGEE come from the germline V gene. V lost 0 bases and J 0 bases, leaving 10 bases between the germline ends. CDR3 DNA: TGTGCCAGCAGCGTAGACCCAGGGAACTCTGGAAACACCATATATTTT. As protein: CASSVDPGNSGNTIYF. Supplemented by reference TRBV9 and TRBJ1-3, the full variable domain reads DSGVTQTPKHLITATGQRVTLRCSPRSGDLSVYWYQQSLDQGLQFLIQYYNGEERAKGNILERFSAQQFPDLHSELNLSSLELGDSALYFCASSVDPGNSGNTIYFGEGSWLTVV.

This chain connects TRBV7-9 to TRBJ1-5; 7 nucleotides align to TRBD1. CDR1 is SEHNR and CDR2 is FQNEAQ in the germline V gene (reference sequence). The junction had 5 bases not matched to a gene; V was cut back by 1 base and J by 2 bases. The CDR3 has 16 residues. In DNA form, the CDR3 reads TGTGCCAGCAGCTTAGAGCAGGGGGAGGGCAATCAGCCCCAGCATTTT. Encoded protein: CASSLEQGEGNQPQHF.

Concerning this clone itself: The sample contains more than one DNA sequence encoding this CDR3. CDR3 amino acids: CASSLEQSYEQYF. The CDR3 region has the DNA TGTGCCAGCAGCTTAGAACAGTCCTACGAGCAGTACTTC. The chain joins TRBV11-2 to TRBJ2-7, with no clear D. Germline V CDR1 and CDR2: SGHAT, FQNNGV. This CDR3 region has 13 residues. With 0 bases removed from V and 1 base from J, the gap between germline ends came to 4 bases.

This chain joins TRBV5-5 and TRBJ1-1, with no clear D. CDR1 and CDR2 (germline): SGHKS, YYEKEE (reference sequence). CDR3 length equals 12 residues. Trimming removed 6 bases from V and 4 bases from J, with 10 bases in between. CDR3 amino acids: CASTDYGTEAFF. The DNA for the CDR3 is TGTGCCAGCACCGACTATGGCACTGAAGCTTTCTTT. Full variable domain (remainder filled in from reference TRBV5-5 and TRBJ1-1): DAGVTQSPTHLIKTRGQQVTLRCSPISGHKSVSWYQQVLGQGPQFIFQYYEKEERGRGNFPDRFSARQFPNYSSELNVNALLLGDSALYLCASTDYGTEAFFGQGTRLTVV.

V usage is TRBV7-9 and J usage is TRBJ1-1; D remains unclear. The germline V and J ends were trimmed by 5 bases and 2 bases, with 6 bases remaining between them. There are 12 residues in the CDR3. Germline V gene lookup returns CDR1 SEHNR and CDR2 FQNEAQ (reference sequence). CDR3 amino acids: CASSKGNTEAFF. In nucleotides, the CDR3 is TGTGCCAGCAGCAAGGGCAACACTGAAGCTTTCTTT.

The chain is built from TRBV19 and TRBJ1-1; D remains ambiguous. V was cut by 5 bases and J by 3 bases, with 7 bases left in between. Germline V gene data show CDR1 as LNHDA and CDR2 as SQIVND (reference sequence). The CDR3 is 12 amino acids. The CDR3 DNA reads as TGTGCCAGTAGTGGCGGCGACACTGAAGCTTTCTTT. Its translation: CASSGGDTEAFF.

This chain links TRBV13 with TRBJ2-5, with a tentative D call TRBD2 (6 bases). This CDR3 spans 16 amino acids. Trimming cost V 6 bases and J 4 bases, with 21 bases left between them. Per germline, CDR1 PRHDT and CDR2 FYEKMQ (reference sequence). The CDR3 nucleotides read TGTGCCAGCAGACCCACATCGTCGGAGGGTAGAGAGACCCAGTACTTC. Encoded protein: CASRPTSSEGRETQYF.